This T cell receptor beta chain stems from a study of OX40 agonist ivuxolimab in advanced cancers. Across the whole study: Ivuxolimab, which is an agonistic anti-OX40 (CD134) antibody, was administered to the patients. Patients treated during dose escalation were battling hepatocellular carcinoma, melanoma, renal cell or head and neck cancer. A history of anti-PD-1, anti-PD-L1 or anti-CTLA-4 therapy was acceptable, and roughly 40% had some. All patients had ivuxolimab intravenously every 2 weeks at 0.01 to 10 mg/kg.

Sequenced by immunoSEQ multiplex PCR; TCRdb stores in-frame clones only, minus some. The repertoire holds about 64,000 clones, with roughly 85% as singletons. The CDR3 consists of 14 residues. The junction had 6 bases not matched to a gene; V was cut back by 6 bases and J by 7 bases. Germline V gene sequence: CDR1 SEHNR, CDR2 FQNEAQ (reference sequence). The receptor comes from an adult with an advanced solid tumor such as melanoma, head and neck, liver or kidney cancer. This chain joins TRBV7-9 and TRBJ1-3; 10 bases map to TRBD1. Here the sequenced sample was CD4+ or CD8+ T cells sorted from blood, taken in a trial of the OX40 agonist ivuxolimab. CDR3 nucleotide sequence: TGTGCCAGCAGACCGACAGGGGGCCAGAACACCATATATTTT. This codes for CASRPTGGQNTIYF.